Presented here are 20 T cell receptor beta chains from one specimen sequenced in a study of CD8+CD57+ T cells in acquired aplastic anemia (dated by TCRdb to 2016 to 2019). The instrument was an Illumina HiSeq 2000. Genomic DNA was used as template for profiling of TCR beta VDJ combinations and CDR3 sequences. The public reads were quality trimmed at Q25 with fastp and then assembled into clones with MiXCR by TCRdb, keeping productive beta chains. CDR3 protein sequences are deduplicated, and each keeps its most common genes and DNA. The sample profile shows 33,000 or so distinct CDR3 sequences; roughly 77% of them were found once. The ten largest account for roughly 23% of the sample. The sequenced sample was sorted CD4+, CD8+, or CD8+CD57+ T cells (not recorded which) from PBMCs. All receptors derive from a human donor in good health, serving as a control.

The V gene is TRBV19, the J gene TRBJ1-6; D is undetermined. The CDR3 runs to 12 residues. Germline CDR1 and CDR2: LNHDA and SQIVND (reference sequence). V was clipped by 3 bases and J by 7 bases, with 4 bases between them. Written as DNA, the CDR3 is TGTGCCAGTAGTATTTACAATTCACCCCTCCACTTT. Translated, it gives CASSIYNSPLHF. Based on the CDR3 plus reference TRBV19 and TRBJ1-6, the full variable domain is DGGITQSPKYLFRKEGQNVTLSCEQNLNHDAMYWYRQDPGQGLRLIYYSQIVNDFQKGDIAEGYSVSREKKESFPLTVTSAQKNPTAFYLCASSIYNSPLHFGNGTRLTVT.

In this sample, this clonotype turned up once. The CDR3 DNA reads as TGCAGCGTTGAAGATCCACTGGGGGGCAGTGAGCAGTTCTTC. It specifies CSVEDPLGGSEQFF. The chain employs TRBV29-1 and TRBJ2-1; either TRBD1 or TRBD2 may fit D (6 bases each). This CDR3 has 14 residues. Trimming cost V 0 bases and J 9 bases, with 15 bases left between them. The V gene's germline CDR1 is SQVTM and CDR2 ANQGSEA.

V gene TRBV5-1 combines with J gene TRBJ2-7; D perhaps matches TRBD2 (6 bases). Germline lookup yields CDR1 SGHRS and CDR2 YFSETQ. Trimming cost V 5 bases and J 2 bases, with 14 bases left between them. This CDR3 comprises 14 residues. DNA for the CDR3: TGCGCCAGCAGTTCGGGACTCCTCCCCTACGAGCAGTACTTC. This codes for CASSSGLLPYEQYF.

The rearrangement joins TRBV20-1 to TRBJ2-2; 7 bases agree with TRBD1. Germline lookup yields CDR1 DFQATT and CDR2 SNEGSKA (reference sequence). The CDR3 length is 15 residues. V was pared by 2 bases and J by 2 bases, with 5 bases of the junction left unmatched. The CDR3 nucleotides are TGCAGTGCTAGACCGACAGGGTTAAACACCGGGGAGCTGTTTTTT. Translation gives CSARPTGLNTGELFF.

This chain connects TRBV20-1 to TRBJ1-5; 7 nucleotides align to TRBD1. V was clipped by 5 bases and J by 2 bases; unmatched bases: 12. This CDR3 is 16 amino acids long. Germline assignment: CDR1 DFQATT and CDR2 SNEGSKA (reference sequence). This CDR3 is CSAPLRQGLGNQPQHF. In DNA form, the CDR3 reads TGCAGTGCTCCTCTCCGACAGGGACTAGGCAATCAGCCCCAGCATTTT.

The CDR3 DNA is TGTGCCATCAGCCTTCAATGGACAGGCCCGAACACCGGGGAGCTGTTTTTT. This translates into CAISLQWTGPNTGELFF. The rearrangement uses TRBV10-3 and TRBJ2-2, with 7 bases that match TRBD1. Losses at the gene ends were 6 bases for V and 0 bases for J; bases not matched to a gene: 10. This CDR3 has 17 residues. Germline lookup yields CDR1 ENHRY and CDR2 SYGVKD.

The chain links TRBV7-3 to TRBJ2-1; D is tentatively TRBD1 or TRBD2 (6 bases each). Germline CDR1 reads SGHTA; CDR2 reads FQGTGA. The length of the CDR3 is 15 residues. Trimming pared 5 bases from V and 8 bases from J, leaving 19 bases between. Here the CDR3 DNA reads TGTGCCAGCAGCAAAGACGGGGGCCGGGTCGATGAGCAGTTCTTC. This codes for CASSKDGGRVDEQFF.

The gene calls are TRBV15 and TRBJ2-7, with a tentative D call TRBD2 (5 bases). The CDR3 covers 13 residues. The V end lost 0 bases, the J end lost 4 bases, and 7 bases lay between the germline ends. Germline values: CDR1 LNHNV, CDR2 YYDKDF (reference sequence). In DNA, the CDR3 is TGTGCCACCAGCAGAGACCGGGGTTACGAGCAGTACTTC. Translated, it gives CATSRDRGYEQYF.

This clonotype appeared a single time. The rearrangement uses TRBV10-3 and TRBJ2-3; D is ambiguous. Trimming left V 2 bases short and J 3 bases short, with 18 bases between. CDR1 and CDR2 (germline): ENHRY, SYGVKD. There are 17 residues in the CDR3. CDR3 sequence reads: CAISETQVPFGTDTQYF. The CDR3 DNA sequence: TGTGCCATCAGTGAGACCCAGGTCCCCTTTGGGACAGATACGCAGTATTTT.

This chain connects TRBV25-1 to TRBJ1-3, with 7 bases matching TRBD1. This CDR3 is built from 16 residues. Germline assignment: CDR1 MGHDK and CDR2 SYGVNS. The J segment lost 0 bases and the V segment lost 2 bases, leaving 4 bases of the junction unmatched. CDR3 coding DNA: TGTGCCAGCAGTGAACCGGGACAGAGCTCTGGAAACACCATATATTTT. Amino acid sequence: CASSEPGQSSGNTIYF.

The chain couples TRBV29-1 to TRBJ2-3; D gene uncertain. Per the germline V gene, CDR1 is SQVTM and CDR2 is ANQGSEA. V was cut by 5 bases and J by 2 bases, with 2 bases left in between. The CDR3 has 10 amino acids. For the CDR3, the DNA is TGCAGCGTTTTCACAGATACGCAGTATTTT. Protein: CSVFTDTQYF.

The chain has TRBV29-1 and TRBJ1-2, with 8 bases aligning to TRBD1. The germline gives CDR1 SQVTM, CDR2 ANQGSEA. V lost 6 bases, J lost 7 bases, and 10 bases stayed unmatched. This CDR3 contains 13 residues. The CDR3 region is CSVDETGVGGYTF. CDR3 sequence (DNA): TGCAGCGTAGACGAGACAGGGGTCGGTGGCTACACCTTC.

The chain combines TRBV29-1 with TRBJ2-5, with D perhaps matching TRBD2 (6 bases). Trimming took 5 bases from V and 5 from J, leaving 15 bases between them. This CDR3 comprises 13 residues. CDR1 SQVTM and CDR2 ANQGSEA come from the germline V gene. CDR3 in amino acids: CSVKVSAGETQYF. In DNA, the CDR3 is TGCAGCGTTAAGGTTAGCGCGGGGGAGACCCAGTACTTC.

The V gene is TRBV7-9, the J gene TRBJ1-2, with D possibly TRBD1 on 6 matching bases. This CDR3 is built from 15 residues. Trimming stripped 6 bases from V and 8 bases from J, with 22 bases between. Per the germline V gene, CDR1 is SEHNR and CDR2 is FQNEAQ (reference sequence). DNA of the CDR3: TGTGCCAGCAGTTTACCCCCAGGGGCAGTTGGCGGCTACACCTTC. It yields the protein CASSLPPGAVGGYTF.

The CDR3 is CASSLEPLDRGEKLFF. The CDR3 region has the DNA TGTGCCAGCAGCTTAGAGCCCCTCGACAGGGGTGAAAAACTGTTTTTT. The chain carries TRBV7-3 and TRBJ1-4, with TRBD1 identical over 8 bases. Germline CDR1 and CDR2: SGHTA and FQGTGA. The CDR3 extends over 16 amino acids. Losses at the gene ends were 2 bases for V and 7 bases for J; bases not matched to a gene: 9.

The chain joins TRBV9 to TRBJ1-6; unclear D gene. Trimming took off 0 bases at V and 6 bases at J, with 13 bases between the two ends. This CDR3 has 16 amino acids. Looked up from germline, CDR1 is SGDLS and CDR2 is YYNGEE. The CDR3 loop is CASSVGADTTNSPLHF. CDR3 coding DNA: TGTGCCAGCAGCGTAGGGGCAGATACTACTAATTCACCCCTCCACTTT.

The chain is built from TRBV29-1 and TRBJ1-5, with 7 bases that match TRBD1. The CDR3 totals 13 residues. Germline loops: CDR1 SQVTM, CDR2 ANQGSEA. V was clipped by 6 bases and J by 0 bases; unmatched bases: 2. The CDR3 spells CSVAGGSNQPQHF. CDR3 coding DNA: TGCAGCGTCGCAGGGGGTAGCAATCAGCCCCAGCATTTT.

This sequence joins TRBV15 and TRBJ2-7, with 10 bases aligning to TRBD1. The V gene end was trimmed by 0 bases and the J gene end by 5 bases; junction bases not matched to a gene: 4. The CDR3 consists of 15 residues. From germline, CDR1 is LNHNV and CDR2 YYDKDF (reference sequence). The CDR3 region is CATSRDWDRGNEQYF. CDR3 nucleotides: TGTGCCACCAGCAGAGATTGGGACAGGGGCAACGAGCAGTACTTC.

V usage is TRBV7-9 and J usage is TRBJ1-2; D unclear. The germline CDR1 and CDR2 sequences are SEHNR and FQNEAQ (reference sequence). CDR3 length: 13 residues. Trimming took off 1 base at V and 3 bases at J, with 6 bases between the two ends. DNA for the CDR3: TGTGCCAGCAGCTTAGTAGTGGACTATGGCTACACCTTC. Residues: CASSLVVDYGYTF.

V and J are TRBV9 and TRBJ1-2; D gene uncertain. Germline CDR1 reads SGDLS; CDR2 reads YYNGEE. V was trimmed by 4 bases and J by 8 bases, leaving 9 bases between them. This CDR3 contains 11 residues. The CDR3 nucleotides read TGTGCCAGCAGCAACCATGGGGGCTACACCTTC. Translated: CASSNHGGYTF.